Sequencing of this T cell receptor gamma chain was carried out in a study of Vδ1+ human thymocytes. Extracted RNA was reverse transcribed into cDNA. CDR3 amplicons came from multiplex PCR with pooled V-gene forward and constant-region reverse primers. TCRdb re-called the multiplex PCR reads via CATT. The table has about 27,000 gamma-chain clones, around 18% seen once. By share, this clone ranks as medium-sized. What it binds is not known. In the same sample, other DNA sequences code for this CDR3. CDR1 and CDR2 from the germline V gene are EGSTGY and YDSYTSSV. Germline trimming cut 2 bases from V and 3 bases from J; bases unmatched to any gene: 1. This CDR3 is built from 12 residues. After alphabeta T cell depletion, CD3+ Vdelta1+ Vdelta2- thymocytes were sorted. Study observations and caveats: Thymic TRG and TRD repertoires appeared highly polyclonal, with Gaussian CDR3 length distributions. The authors advised highly purified populations and single-cell validation. Around 18% of thymic delta-chain sequences were Vdelta2, with few Vdelta3, unlike blood Vdelta1+ controls.

The source of this sequence is a boy in the first two years of life who had congenital heart surgery. This chain connects TRGV4 to TRGJ1 or TRGJ2. Sequencing was done on a sample of Vdelta1+ gamma-delta thymocytes from the thymus. Subset described: FACS-sorted CD3+ TCRalphabeta- TCRVdelta1+ TCRVdelta2- thymocytes. The CDR3 reads CATWDAYYKKLF. The CDR3 nucleotides read TGTGCCACCTGGGATGCTTATTATAAGAAACTCTTT.